The clone carrying this T cell receptor (beta chain) was seen more than once but under ten times. Use of 60 Vbeta and 13 Jbeta primers characterized the PCR. The protocol was immunoSEQ multiplex PCR, while the TCRdb copy is restricted to in-frame clones and leaves out a portion. The sample includes about 100,000 clones, about 77% of them seen just once. Healthy bone marrow donors made up the donors. This sample is drawn from a study of cytomegalovirus exposure and HLA in healthy donors. CDR1 and CDR2 (germline): ENHRY, SYGVKD. V lost 0 bases and J lost 0; bases outside the gene matches: 6. The CDR3 covers 18 residues.

The sequenced sample consisted of PBMCs. This sequence joins TRBV10-3 and TRBJ1-5; 9 nucleotides align to TRBD1. This sequence was found in a young woman in good health and CMV-seropositive. CDR3 amino acids: CAISESSGTGISNQPQHF. The DNA of the CDR3 is TGTGCCATCAGTGAGTCGAGTGGGACAGGGATTAGCAATCAGCCCCAGCATTTT.